This TCR beta chain was obtained from a study of blood T cell repertoires in COVID-19. Turning to the study itself: The analysed material was cDNA or gDNA that came from T cells, B-cell-depleted T cells, or PBMCs.

Germline V gives CDR1 SGHNT, CDR2 YYREEE (reference sequence). The trim removed 5 bases at V and 10 bases at J, leaving 10 bases unmatched. This CDR3 has 14 amino acids. Clones were sequenced by immunoSEQ multiplex PCR, and TCRdb holds only the in-frame ones, with some missing. The data show about 160,000 clones, with approximately 85% seen just once and around 7.6% held by the top ten. This clone was seen once. Sequenced sample: peripheral blood. The V call is TRBV5-4, the J call TRBJ2-2; 8 nucleotides align to TRBD2. The sequence was obtained from a man aged 35-49 years who had recovered from COVID-19. The CDR3 region is CASRTPGGPEELFF. The DNA of the CDR3 is TGTGCCAGCAGGACGCCGGGGGGGCCTGAGGAGCTGTTTTTT.